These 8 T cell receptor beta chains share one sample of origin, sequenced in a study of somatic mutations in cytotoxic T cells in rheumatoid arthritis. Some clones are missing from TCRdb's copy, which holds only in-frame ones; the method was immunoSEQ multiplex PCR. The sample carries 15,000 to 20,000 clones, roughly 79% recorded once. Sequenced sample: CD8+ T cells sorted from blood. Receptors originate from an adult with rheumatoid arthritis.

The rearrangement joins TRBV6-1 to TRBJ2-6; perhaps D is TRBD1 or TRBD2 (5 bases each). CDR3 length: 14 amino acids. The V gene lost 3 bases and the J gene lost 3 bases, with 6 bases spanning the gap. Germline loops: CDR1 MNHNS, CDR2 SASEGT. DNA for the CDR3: TGTGCCAGCAGTGAGGGGGATGGGGCCAACGTCCTGACTTTC. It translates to CASSEGDGANVLTF.

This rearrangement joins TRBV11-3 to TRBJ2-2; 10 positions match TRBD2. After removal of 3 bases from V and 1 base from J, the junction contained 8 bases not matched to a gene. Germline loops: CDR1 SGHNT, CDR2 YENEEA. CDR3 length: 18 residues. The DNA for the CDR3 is TGTGCCAGCAGCTTTCCTACTAGCGGGATAGAGAACACCGGGGAGCTGTTTTTT. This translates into CASSFPTSGIENTGELFF. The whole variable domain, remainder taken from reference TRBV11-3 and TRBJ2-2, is EAGVVQSPRYKIIEKKQPVAFWCNPISGHNTLYWYLQNLGQGPELLIRYENEEAVDDSQLPKDRFSAERLKGVDSTLKIQPAELGDSAVYLCASSFPTSGIENTGELFFGEGSRLTVL.

The CDR3 spells CASSKSAVTNEKLFF. In nucleotides, the CDR3 is TGCGCCAGCAGCAAGTCGGCCGTGACGAATGAAAAACTGTTTTTT. The chain uses TRBV4-1 and TRBJ1-4; no reliable D call. CDR1 MGHRA and CDR2 YSYEKL come from the germline V gene. The CDR3 consists of 15 residues. V was shortened by 5 bases and J by 5 bases, with 15 bases between the two germline ends.

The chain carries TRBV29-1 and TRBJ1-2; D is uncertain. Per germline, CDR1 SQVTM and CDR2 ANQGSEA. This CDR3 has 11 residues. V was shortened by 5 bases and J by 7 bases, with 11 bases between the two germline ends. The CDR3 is CSVPQVTGYTF. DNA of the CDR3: TGCAGCGTTCCGCAGGTGACTGGCTACACCTTC.

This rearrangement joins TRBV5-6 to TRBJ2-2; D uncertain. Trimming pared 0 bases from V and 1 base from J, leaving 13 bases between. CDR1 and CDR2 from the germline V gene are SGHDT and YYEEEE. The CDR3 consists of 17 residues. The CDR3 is CASSLEMGSVNTGELFF. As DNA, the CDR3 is TGTGCCAGCAGCTTGGAGATGGGGTCGGTGAACACCGGGGAGCTGTTTTTT.

CDR3 coding DNA: TGTGCCAGCAGCTTAGTACTACAGGCTAATTCACCCCTCCACTTT. Amino acid sequence: CASSLVLQANSPLHF. This chain uses TRBV7-8 with TRBJ1-6, with D possibly matching TRBD1 (5 bases). CDR3 size: 15 residues. The germline CDR1 and CDR2 sequences are SGHVS and FQNEAQ. The V end was cut by 1 base, the J end by 6 bases, with 10 bases between.

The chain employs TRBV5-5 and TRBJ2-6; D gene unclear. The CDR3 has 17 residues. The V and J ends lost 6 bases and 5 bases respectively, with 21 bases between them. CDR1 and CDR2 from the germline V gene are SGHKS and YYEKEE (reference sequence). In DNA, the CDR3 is TGTGCCAGCAAACTTGTTGTCGCACAAAGTCGGGCCAACGTCCTGACTTTC. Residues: CASKLVVAQSRANVLTF.

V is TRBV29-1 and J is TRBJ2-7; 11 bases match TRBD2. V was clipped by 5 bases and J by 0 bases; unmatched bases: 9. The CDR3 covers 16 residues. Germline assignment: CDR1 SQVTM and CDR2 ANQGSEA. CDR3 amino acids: CSVNNLGLAGSYEQYF. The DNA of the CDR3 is TGCAGCGTTAACAACCTTGGACTAGCGGGCTCCTACGAGCAGTACTTC.